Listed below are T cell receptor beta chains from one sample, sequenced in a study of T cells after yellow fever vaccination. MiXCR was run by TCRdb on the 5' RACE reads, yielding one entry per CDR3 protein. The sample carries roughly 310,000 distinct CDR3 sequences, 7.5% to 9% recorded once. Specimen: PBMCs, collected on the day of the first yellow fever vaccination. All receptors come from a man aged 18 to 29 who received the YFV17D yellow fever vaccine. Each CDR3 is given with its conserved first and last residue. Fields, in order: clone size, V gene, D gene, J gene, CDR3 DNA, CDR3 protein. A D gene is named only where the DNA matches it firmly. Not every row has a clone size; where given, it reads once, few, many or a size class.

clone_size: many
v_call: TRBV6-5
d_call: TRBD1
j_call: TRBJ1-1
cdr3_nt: TGTGCCAGCAGTTCCGTAGGGGGCCTGAGGGACACTGAAGCTTTCTTT
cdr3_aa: CASSSVGGLRDTEAFF

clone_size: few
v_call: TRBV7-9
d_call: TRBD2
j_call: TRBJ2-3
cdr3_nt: TGTGCCAGCACCCCAGCGGGGGGAGGTACAGATACGCAGTATTTT
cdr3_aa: CASTPAGGGTDTQYF

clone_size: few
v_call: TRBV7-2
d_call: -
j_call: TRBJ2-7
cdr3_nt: TGTGCCAGCAGCTCTTTCAGCTCCTACGAGCAGTACTTC
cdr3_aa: CASSSFSSYEQYF

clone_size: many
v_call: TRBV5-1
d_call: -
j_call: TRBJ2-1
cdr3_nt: TGCGCCAGCAGCAGCCCGAGCTCCTACAATGAGCAGTTCTTC
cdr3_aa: CASSSPSSYNEQFF

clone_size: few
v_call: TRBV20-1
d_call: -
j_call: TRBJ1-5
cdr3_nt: TGCAGTGCTAGTTTTGGGGTGAGCAATCAGCCCCAGCATTTT
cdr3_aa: CSASFGVSNQPQHF

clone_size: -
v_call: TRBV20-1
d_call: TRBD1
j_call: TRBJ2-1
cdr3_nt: TGCAGTGCTAGAGATGTTCAAGGACAGGGCTACAATGAGCAGTTCTTC
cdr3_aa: CSARDVQGQGYNEQFF

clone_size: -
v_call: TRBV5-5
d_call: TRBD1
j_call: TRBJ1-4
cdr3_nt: TGTGCCAGCAGCCGGACAGGGACTAATGAAAAACTGTTTTTT
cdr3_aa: CASSRTGTNEKLFF

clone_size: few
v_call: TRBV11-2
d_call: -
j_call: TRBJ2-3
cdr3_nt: TGTGCCAGCAGCCTCACGATAGATACGCAGTATTTT
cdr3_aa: CASSLTIDTQYF

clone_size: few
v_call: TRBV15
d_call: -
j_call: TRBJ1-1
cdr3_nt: TGTGCCACCAGCAGAGACAGGTTCACTGAAGCTTTCTTT
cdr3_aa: CATSRDRFTEAFF

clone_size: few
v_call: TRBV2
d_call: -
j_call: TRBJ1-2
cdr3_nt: TGTGCCAGCTCCCGACAGGTTAACTATGGCTACACCTTC
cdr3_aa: CASSRQVNYGYTF

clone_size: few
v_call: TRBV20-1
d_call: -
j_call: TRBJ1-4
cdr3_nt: TGCAGTGCTAGCACCCGGGTTAAAGATGAAAAACTGTTTTTT
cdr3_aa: CSASTRVKDEKLFF

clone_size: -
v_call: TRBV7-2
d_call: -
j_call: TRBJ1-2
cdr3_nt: TGTGCCAGCAGCCCGGGCGGAACAGGGATCTATGGCTACACCTTC
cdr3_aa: CASSPGGTGIYGYTF

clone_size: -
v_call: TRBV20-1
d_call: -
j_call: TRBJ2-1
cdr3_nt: TGCAGTGCTAGACAGGGAATTCTATACAATGAGCAGTTCTTC
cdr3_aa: CSARQGILYNEQFF

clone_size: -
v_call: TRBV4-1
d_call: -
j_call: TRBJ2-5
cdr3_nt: TGCGCCAGCAGCCAACAAGCATGGGACTTTAACCAAGAGACCCAGTACTTC
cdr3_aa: CASSQQAWDFNQETQYF

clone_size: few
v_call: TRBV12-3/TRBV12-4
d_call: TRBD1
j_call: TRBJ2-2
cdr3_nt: TGTGCCAGTGCAAGGAAAGGGACAGAACACACCGGGGAGCTGTTTTTT
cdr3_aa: CASARKGTEHTGELFF

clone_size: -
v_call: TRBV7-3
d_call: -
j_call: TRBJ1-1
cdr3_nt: TGTGCCAGCAGCGGAGGTAGGGAGGACACTGAAGCTTTCTTT
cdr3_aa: CASSGGREDTEAFF

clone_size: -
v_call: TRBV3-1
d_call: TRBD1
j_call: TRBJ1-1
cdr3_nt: TGTGCCTGCAGCCAATCGACAGGGGGCTCTTGGTTGCCTGAAGCTTTCTTT
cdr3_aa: CACSQSTGGSWLPEAFF

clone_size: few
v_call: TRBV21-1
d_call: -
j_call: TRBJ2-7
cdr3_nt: TGTGCCAGCAGCAAAGACAGGTCCTACGAGCAGTACTTC
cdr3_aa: CASSKDRSYEQYF

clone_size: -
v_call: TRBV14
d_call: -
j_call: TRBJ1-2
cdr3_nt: TGTGCCAGCAGCCCGGCGCCTTCCTATGGCTACACCTTC
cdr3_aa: CASSPAPSYGYTF

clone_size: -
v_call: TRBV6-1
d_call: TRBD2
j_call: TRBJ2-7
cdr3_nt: TGTGCCAGCAGAACCGGGACTACTTCCTACGAGCAGTACTTC
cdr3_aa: CASRTGTTSYEQYF

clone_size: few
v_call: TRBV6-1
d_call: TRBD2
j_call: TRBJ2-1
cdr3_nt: TGTGCCAGCAGCGACGCGGGGGGACTATACAATGAGCAGTTCTTC
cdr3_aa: CASSDAGGLYNEQFF

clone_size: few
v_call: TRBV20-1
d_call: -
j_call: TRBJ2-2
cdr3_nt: TGCAGTGCTACAGGGGTCGCGAACACCGGGGAGCTGTTTTTT
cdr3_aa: CSATGVANTGELFF

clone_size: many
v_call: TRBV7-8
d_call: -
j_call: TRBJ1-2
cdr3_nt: TGTGCCAGCAGCCTACGGGGTGATGGCTACACCTTC
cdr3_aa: CASSLRGDGYTF

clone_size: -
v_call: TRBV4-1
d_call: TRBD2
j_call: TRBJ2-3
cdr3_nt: TGCGCCAGCAGCCAAGATGAGAGCGGGGGGCTCCGGGATACGCAGTATTTT
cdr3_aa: CASSQDESGGLRDTQYF

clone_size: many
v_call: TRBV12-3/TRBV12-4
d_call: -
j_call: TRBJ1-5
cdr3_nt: TGTGCCAGCCATCCCGGTTATAGCAATCAGCCCCAGCATTTT
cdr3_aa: CASHPGYSNQPQHF

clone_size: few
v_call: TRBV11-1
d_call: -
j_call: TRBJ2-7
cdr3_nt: TGTGCCAGCAGCCCCTCTGTGGGACATTCCTACGAGCAGTACTTC
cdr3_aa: CASSPSVGHSYEQYF

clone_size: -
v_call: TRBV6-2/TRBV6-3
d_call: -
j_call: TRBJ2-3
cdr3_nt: TGTGCCAGCAACCTCCCCCCCCAGGCCCGCACAGATACGCAGTATTTT
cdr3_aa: CASNLPPQARTDTQYF

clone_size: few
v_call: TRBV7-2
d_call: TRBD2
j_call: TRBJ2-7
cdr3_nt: TGTGCCAGCACGGGGGGGACCTCAGGGAGGGAGCAGTACTTC
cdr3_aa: CASTGGTSGREQYF

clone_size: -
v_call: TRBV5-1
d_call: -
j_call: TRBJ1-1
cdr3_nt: TGCGCCAGCAGCGACGTGGAGGGAGTCACTGAAGCTTTCTTT
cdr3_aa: CASSDVEGVTEAFF

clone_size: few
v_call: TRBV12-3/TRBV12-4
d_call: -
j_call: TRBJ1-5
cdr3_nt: TGTGCCAGCAGTCATAATGGGGAGCCGTATAGCAATCAGCCCCAGCATTTT
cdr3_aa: CASSHNGEPYSNQPQHF

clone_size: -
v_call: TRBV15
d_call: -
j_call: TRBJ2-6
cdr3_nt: TGTGCCACCAGCAGAGATCCAGGGCTGGGTGGGGCCAACGTCCTGACTTTC
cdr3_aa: CATSRDPGLGGANVLTF

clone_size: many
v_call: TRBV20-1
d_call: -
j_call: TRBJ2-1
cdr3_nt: TGCAGTGCTAGCGGTCGGCAGGGGGGCCTGGTTATCTGGAACAATGAGCAGTTCTTC
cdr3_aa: CSASGRQGGLVIWNNEQFF

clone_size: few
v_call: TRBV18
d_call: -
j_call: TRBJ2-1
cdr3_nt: TGTGCCAGCTCACCACTCCAGAGAAATGAGCAGTTCTTC
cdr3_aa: CASSPLQRNEQFF

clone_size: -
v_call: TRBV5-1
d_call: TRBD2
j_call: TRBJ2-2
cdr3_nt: TGCGCCAGCAGCTCCCTAGCGGGGGGGTCCACCGGGGAGCTGTTTTTT
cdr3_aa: CASSSLAGGSTGELFF

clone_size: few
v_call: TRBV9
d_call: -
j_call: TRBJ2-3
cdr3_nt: TGTGCCAGCAGCGCGGACGGAGGAGGATTCGATACGCAGTATTTT
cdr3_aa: CASSADGGGFDTQYF

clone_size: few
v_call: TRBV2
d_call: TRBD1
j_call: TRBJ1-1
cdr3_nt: TGTGCCAGCGGGGGACAGGCGCGAGGCTGGAGTGCTTTCTTT
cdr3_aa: CASGGQARGWSAFF

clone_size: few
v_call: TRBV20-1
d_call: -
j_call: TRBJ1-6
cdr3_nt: TGCAGTGCTAGAGCGGCCGGGACGGACTATAATTCACCCCTCCACTTT
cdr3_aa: CSARAAGTDYNSPLHF

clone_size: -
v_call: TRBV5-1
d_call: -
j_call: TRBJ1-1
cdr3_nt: TGCGCCAGCAGCTTGAGCGGGCCGGTGAACACTGAAGCTTTCTTT
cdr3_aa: CASSLSGPVNTEAFF

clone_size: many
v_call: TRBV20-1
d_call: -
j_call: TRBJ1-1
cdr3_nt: TGCAGTGCTAGAGGGGGACGGATGAACACTGAAGCTTTCTTT
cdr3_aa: CSARGGRMNTEAFF

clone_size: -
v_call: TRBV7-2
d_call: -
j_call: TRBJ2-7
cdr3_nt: TGTGCCAGCAGCCGAGGGCGAGCCCTCGAGCAGTACTTC
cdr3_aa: CASSRGRALEQYF

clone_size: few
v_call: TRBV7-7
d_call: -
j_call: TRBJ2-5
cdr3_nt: TGTGCTAGCAGCTTAGAGGGGGGAACGAAGACCCAGTACTTC
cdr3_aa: CASSLEGGTKTQYF

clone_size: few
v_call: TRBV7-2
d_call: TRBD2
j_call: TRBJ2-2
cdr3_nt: TGTGCCAGCAGCGGACTCGGGACTAGTAATAGGGGGGAGCTGTTTTTT
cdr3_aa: CASSGLGTSNRGELFF

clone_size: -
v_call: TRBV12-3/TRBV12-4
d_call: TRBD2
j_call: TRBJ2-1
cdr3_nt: TGTGCCAGCGGTGATCTGGGACTAGCGGGGGCCGCTAGGTACTTC
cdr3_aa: CASGDLGLAGAARYF

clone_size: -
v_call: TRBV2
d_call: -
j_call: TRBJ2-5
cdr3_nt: TGTGCCAGCTTTGTTGGGACCAGAGGGCTGGAGACCCAGTACTTC
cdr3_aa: CASFVGTRGLETQYF

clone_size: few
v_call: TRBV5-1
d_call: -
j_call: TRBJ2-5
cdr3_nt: TGCGCCAGCAGCTTGGGAGCCCGGTACAGGGTCGGGGAGACCCAGTACTTC
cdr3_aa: CASSLGARYRVGETQYF

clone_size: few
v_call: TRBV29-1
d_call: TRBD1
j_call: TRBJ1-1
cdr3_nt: TGCAGCGCCGTCCCGACAGGGGCCTTGAACACTGAAGCTTTCTTT
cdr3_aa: CSAVPTGALNTEAFF

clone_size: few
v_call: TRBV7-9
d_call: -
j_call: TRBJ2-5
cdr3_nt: TGTGCCAGCACCGCCGGACTTACAGCACAAGAGACCCAGTACTTC
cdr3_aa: CASTAGLTAQETQYF

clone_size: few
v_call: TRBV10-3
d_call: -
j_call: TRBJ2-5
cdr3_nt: TGTGCCATCAGCCTGAGTCGGGCTGGAGATTCCTTCGATAGAGAGACCCAGTACTTC
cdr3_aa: CAISLSRAGDSFDRETQYF

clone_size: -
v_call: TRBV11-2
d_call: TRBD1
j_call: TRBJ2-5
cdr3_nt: TGTGCCAGCAGCCGTTCAGGGGGCCTGGAGACCCAGTACTTC
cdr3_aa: CASSRSGGLETQYF

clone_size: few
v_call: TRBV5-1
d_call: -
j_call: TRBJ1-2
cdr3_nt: TGCGCCAGCAGCTTGGAAGGGGCAACTGGCTACACCTTC
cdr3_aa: CASSLEGATGYTF

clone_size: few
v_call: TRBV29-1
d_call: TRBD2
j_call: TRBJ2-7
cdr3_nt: TGCAGCATCTCCGGGACTAGCGGGGGGGAGTGGGTTAACGAGCAGTACTTC
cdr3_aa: CSISGTSGGEWVNEQYF

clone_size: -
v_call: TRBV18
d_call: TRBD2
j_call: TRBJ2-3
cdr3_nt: TGTGCCAGCTCACCCCTACTAGCGGGGGCGGATACGCAGTATTTT
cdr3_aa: CASSPLLAGADTQYF